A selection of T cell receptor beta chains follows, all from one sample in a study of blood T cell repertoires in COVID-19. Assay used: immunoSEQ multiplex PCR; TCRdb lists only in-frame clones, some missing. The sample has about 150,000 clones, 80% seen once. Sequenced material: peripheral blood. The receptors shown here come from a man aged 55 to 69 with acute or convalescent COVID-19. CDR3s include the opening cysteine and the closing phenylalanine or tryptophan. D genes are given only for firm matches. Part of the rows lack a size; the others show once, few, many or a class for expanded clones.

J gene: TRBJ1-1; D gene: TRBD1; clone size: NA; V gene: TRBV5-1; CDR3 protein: CASSGTGASNTEAFF; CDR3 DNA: TGCGCCAGCAGCGGCACAGGGGCCTCGAACACTGAAGCTTTCTTT
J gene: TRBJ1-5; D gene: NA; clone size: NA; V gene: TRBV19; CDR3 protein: CASSLDSVNQPQHF; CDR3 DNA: TGTGCCAGTAGTTTGGACAGCGTTAATCAGCCCCAGCATTTT
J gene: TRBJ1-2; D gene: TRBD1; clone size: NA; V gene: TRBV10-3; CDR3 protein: CAIMKGASSYGYTF; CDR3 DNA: TGTGCCATCATGAAGGGGGCTAGTAGCTATGGCTACACCTTC
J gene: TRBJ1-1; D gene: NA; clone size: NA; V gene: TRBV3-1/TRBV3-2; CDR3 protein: CASSSSLNTEAFF; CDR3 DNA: TGTGCCAGCAGCTCCTCCTTGAACACTGAAGCTTTCTTT
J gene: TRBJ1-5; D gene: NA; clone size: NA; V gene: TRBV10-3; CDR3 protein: CAISEYQIGANNQPQHF; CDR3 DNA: TGTGCCATCAGTGAGTACCAGATTGGGGCTAATAATCAGCCCCAGCATTTT
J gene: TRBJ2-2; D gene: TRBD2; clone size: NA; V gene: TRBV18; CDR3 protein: CASSPSVAGVAGELFF; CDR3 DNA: TGTGCCAGCTCACCCTCTGTAGCGGGAGTGGCCGGGGAGCTGTTTTTT
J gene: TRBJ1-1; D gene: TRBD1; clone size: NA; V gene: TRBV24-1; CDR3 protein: CATSQGEGVNTEAFF; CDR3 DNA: TGTGCCACCAGCCAGGGGGAAGGAGTGAACACTGAAGCTTTCTTT
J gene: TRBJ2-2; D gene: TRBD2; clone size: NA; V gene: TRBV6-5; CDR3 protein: CASSYFSGRGAGELFF; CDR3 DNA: TGTGCCAGCAGTTACTTTAGCGGGAGAGGAGCCGGGGAGCTGTTTTTT
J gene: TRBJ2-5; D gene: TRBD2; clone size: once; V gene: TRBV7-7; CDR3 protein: CASSLGGGGKQETQYF; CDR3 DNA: TGTGCCAGCAGCTTAGGTGGCGGGGGGAAACAAGAGACCCAGTACTTC
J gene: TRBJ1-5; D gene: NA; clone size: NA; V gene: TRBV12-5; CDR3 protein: CASGLVGSNGQPQHF; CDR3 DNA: TGTGCTAGTGGTTTGGTAGGATCAAACGGGCAGCCCCAGCATTTT
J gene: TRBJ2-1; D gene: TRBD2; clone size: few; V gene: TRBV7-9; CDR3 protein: CASSLGASGGREQFF; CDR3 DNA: TGTGCCAGCAGCTTAGGGGCTAGCGGGGGCCGCGAGCAGTTCTTC
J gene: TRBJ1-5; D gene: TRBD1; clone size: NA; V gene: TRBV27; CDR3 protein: CASSTMDRTQPQHF; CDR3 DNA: TGTGCCAGCAGTACAATGGACAGGACTCAGCCCCAGCATTTT
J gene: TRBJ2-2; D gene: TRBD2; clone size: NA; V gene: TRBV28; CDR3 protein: CASSPSSGYTGELFF; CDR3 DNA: TGTGCCAGCAGTCCTTCTAGCGGATACACCGGGGAGCTGTTTTTT